A single TCR beta chain is shown here with its context. This sample was taken from a study of radiotherapy plus CTLA-4 blockade in lung cancer. TCRdb's table, derived via immunoSEQ multiplex PCR, lists solely in-frame clones and lacks some. The data contain 70,000 to 90,000 clones, roughly three quarters of them seen just once; the ten biggest clones take up more than 7%. V lost 2 bases and J 0 bases, leaving 10 bases between the germline ends. The length of the CDR3 is 15 residues. Germline CDR1 MNHNY, CDR2 SVGAGI (reference sequence). This rearrangement joins TRBV6-6 to TRBJ2-5; D unresolved. The sample in question was peripheral blood, obtained from a patient treated with radiotherapy plus ipilimumab. This receptor was taken from a human donor with non-small cell lung cancer who had a complete response to radiotherapy plus ipilimumab. For the CDR3, the DNA is TGTGCCAGCAGTTACCCGGACGGCAACCAAGAGACCCAGTACTTC. This codes for CASSYPDGNQETQYF.